The clone carrying this TCR beta chain was recorded once. This CDR3 region has 17 residues. Germline CDR1 SGHTA, CDR2 FQGNSA. The V end was cut by 5 bases, the J end by 4 bases, with 23 bases between. This entry belongs to a study of blood T cell repertoires in COVID-19. Study summary: The origin of the acute and convalescent COVID-19 samples was the United States, Italy and Spain.

This table comes from immunoSEQ multiplex PCR, and its TCRdb copy is limited to in-frame clones, with some not included. The table includes 250,000 to 350,000 clones, about nine tenths detected once. This receptor was identified in a woman in her sixties with acute or convalescent COVID-19. The chain joins TRBV7-2 to TRBJ1-2, with D tentatively TRBD1 (5 bases). Sequencing was performed on peripheral blood. The CDR3 loop reads CASSPIERGRSAYGYTF. The DNA for the CDR3 is TGTGCCAGCAGCCCCATCGAGCGGGGCAGATCGGCCTATGGCTACACCTTC.